What follows describes a single TCR beta chain. Which antigen it targets is not known. No much larger clone exists at a distance of one base, and base qualities are not known. Peripheral blood CD8+ and CD4+ T cells from healthy donors, Susac syndrome patients and multiple sclerosis patients were profiled by high-throughput TCR beta sequencing. The Susac syndrome patients fulfilled recently defined diagnostic criteria for either definite or probable disease. Bulk CD8+ and CD4+ T cells were purified by magnetic negative isolation, while CD8+ TEMRA cells were enriched using FACS. Blood was collected in EDTA tubes and processed within 24 hours, with PBMCs isolated through density gradient centrifugation. PBMCs intended for TCR sequencing were cryopreserved in liquid nitrogen and thawed later in a water bath at 37 degrees C. Purity of sorted or isolated CD4+, CD8+ and CD8+ TEMRA cells was at least 90%.

The record originates from a study of CD8 T cells in Susac syndrome (dated by TCRdb to between 2017 and 2020). Broadly, across the study: Among the Susac syndrome patients who were sequenced, clinically active disease was present in more than 5 and clinical remission was observed in fewer than ten. At blood withdrawal, Susac syndrome patients were therapy-naive, treated with corticosteroids (with IVIg additionally given to some), or treated with IVIg alone. Whether CD8+ T cell activation and differentiation in Susac syndrome was antigen driven was tested using repertoire sequencing. The investigation overall reported the following: The number of individuals in the TCR sequencing and HLA analysis was recognized as being relatively small. In patients with Susac syndrome, the CD4+ T cell repertoire showed no detectable clonal expansion.

Measured from the cysteine to the phenylalanine, the CDR3 is 14 residues long. The only DNA kept is the CDR3, 42 bases in frame from the first base. The germline V gene yields MGHRA for CDR1 and YSYEKL for CDR2. Cut back by 1 base and 6 bases, the V and J ends lie 12 bases apart. RNA was extracted using the RNeasy kit, and about 0.45 to 1 ug of the RNA was reverse transcribed with random hexamers. The immunoSEQ multiplex PCR assay, which covers 54 Vbeta and 13 Jbeta segments, was used to amplify TCR beta CDR3 regions. To correct PCR amplification bias, a synthetic template baseline was used for both primer optimization and computational correction. The paper's processing steps were these. Only productive sequences were kept, with reads annotated to V, D and J genes according to IMGT and analyzed in immunoSEQ Analyzer. Clonality was calculated as one minus the Shannon entropy normalized by log2 of the number of productive unique sequences. Public and private clones were assessed among the 100 most prevalent clones of each patient and control. Clones were defined as Susac-specific if absent from the healthy and MS cohorts, from some 1,000 published viral clones and from other ImmuneACCESS disease sequences. TCRdb reanalyzed the raw reads on its own, using fastp at Q25 for trimming and MiXCR for clone calling, and kept in-frame beta chains. Rows merge per CDR3 protein into single entries with the most common DNA and genes. For this entry, the V and J calls and clone size follow TCRdb and not the study's own pipeline. The sample table records some 150,000 distinct CDR3 sequences; roughly 94% of these occur just once. Approximately 0.13% of the sample rests with the top ten.

Sequencing used CD4+ T cells from PBMCs. Rearrangement joined TRBV4-1 to TRBJ1-1, with the D gene uncertain. This clonotype was obtained from a human donor with Susac syndrome. The DNA reads TGCGCCAGCAGCCAAGTTGGGGTGCGAGCTGAAGCTTTCTTT. It is translated as CASSQVGVRAEAFF.